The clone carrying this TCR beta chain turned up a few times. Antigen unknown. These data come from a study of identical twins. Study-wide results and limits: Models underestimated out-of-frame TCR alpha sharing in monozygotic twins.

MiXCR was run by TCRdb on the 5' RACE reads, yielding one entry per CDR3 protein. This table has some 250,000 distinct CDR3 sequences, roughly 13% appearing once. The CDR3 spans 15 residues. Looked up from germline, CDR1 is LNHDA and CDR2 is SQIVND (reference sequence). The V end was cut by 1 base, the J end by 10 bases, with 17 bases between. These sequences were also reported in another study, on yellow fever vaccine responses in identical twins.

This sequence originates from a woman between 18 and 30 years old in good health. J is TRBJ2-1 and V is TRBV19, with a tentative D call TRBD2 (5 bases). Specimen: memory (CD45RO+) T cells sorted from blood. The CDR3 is CASSIASLGGSEQFF. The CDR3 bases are TGTGCCAGTAGTATAGCTAGCCTCGGTGGTTCGGAGCAGTTCTTC.